This paragraph covers one T cell receptor beta chain sequence. The target of this receptor is not known. No per-base quality is available; no much larger clone lies one base away. The data were obtained in a study of shared clonotypes between healthy human individuals (dated by TCRdb to 2019 to 2021). Regarding the study in general: A few men and a couple of women, aged 18 to 49 years, made up the cohort. For each donor, three plates each were used for CD4 naive and CD4 memory, two plates were used for CD8 naive, and one plate was used for CD8 memory. The study deeply sequenced blood TCR repertoires of about five healthy adults to estimate repertoire size and the extent of clonotype sharing between individuals. Libraries were prepared and TCR repertoires were sequenced by different laboratories using diverse techniques, in order to increase sequencing depth and limit assay-specific biases. Between about 0.9 and 10 billion PBMCs per donor were obtained by leukapheresis. What the research found in general, with its limitations: Based on pairwise subsampling, the degree of clonotype sharing among donors was expected to be affected by sequencing depth. Naive subsets generally had larger estimated clonotype richness than memory subsets did. Compared with non-shared clonotypes, the clonotypes found in all four sorted-subset donors had higher generation probabilities. Sharing across a few donors was observed for 4.5% to 6.5% of naive CD4, under 4% of naive CD8, over 2% of memory CD4, and roughly 0.4% of memory CD8 clonotypes. The genetic and exposure-history diversity represented was limited by the small number of donors. Sampling was restricted to blood, and TCR repertoires in tissue are likely to differ from TCR repertoires in blood. Rarefaction of sorted-subset datasets indicated incomplete sequencing despite the large sequencing depth.

TCR CDR3 regions were amplified from genomic DNA by multiplex PCR using the deep immunoSEQ assay. Extracted genomic DNA from each cell subset was distributed evenly across all wells of several immunoSEQ 96-well plates, and each plate was treated as a replicate. For sorted subsets, roughly 200 ng of genomic DNA, equivalent to 25,000 to 30,000 T cell genomes, went into each replicate PCR. Purified libraries were measured with a Qubit 3.0 fluorometer, size-checked on a Bioanalyzer 2100, and measured again with the KAPA Library Quantification kit. Each immunoSEQ 96-well plate was sequenced on its own single-read 150-cycle Illumina NextSeq 550 flow cell. In the original analysis: Because the immunoSEQ output held only junctional sequences and lacked quality scores, the filtering could not match the filtering applied to full-length reads. Sequences were annotated with PyIR, a Python wrapper for IgBLAST v1.9, using IMGT germline references to assign V/J genes and CDR3. Reads were filtered out if the reads had weak V/J assignments (E-value above 1e-6), no CDR3, stop codons, out-of-frame junctions, or ambiguous translated residues. V3J clonotypes were defined as sequences sharing the same inferred V gene, J gene, and CDR3 amino acid sequence. The percentage overlap between two repertoires was calculated by dividing the number of shared unique clonotypes by the size of the smaller repertoire. Richness of each repertoire was evaluated using RTK rarefaction, the Chao1 estimator, and Recon v2.1 estimates of unobserved clonotypes. For all TCRbeta clonotypes obtained by the gDNA method from several donors, generation probabilities were computed with OLGA. TCRdb's version of the immuneACCESS table is confined to in-frame rearrangements and falls short of the full clone set. An unresolved V gene accounts for under half of the shortfall where checked; the remainder is of unknown origin. The V and J calls and clone size were taken over from that table, and D and trimming were inferred from the DNA. The sample table contains 600,000 or so clones; only one count was recorded for roughly 98% of them. Less than 0.35% of the sample rests with the top ten.

CD8 naive samples were obtained by positive selection for CCR7 among CD45RO-negative cells, yielding a CD45RA+CCR7+ population from which TemRA cells were excluded. The donors were healthy, HIV-negative adults with no recently reported acute infections or vaccinations. Every donor was a Caucasian adult residing in Nashville, Tennessee, USA. Blood was collected by leukapheresis, and PBMCs were isolated by Ficoll-Histopaque density gradient centrifugation and then cryopreserved in liquid nitrogen vapor phase. Analytical flow cytometry was used to check the purity and quantity of each magnetically sorted T cell population. Genomic DNA was isolated from each sorted fraction and quantified by UV absorbance on a Nanodrop 2000c. This clonotype was obtained from a man aged 25-45 years in good health. Sequencing was carried out using naive CD8+ T cells sorted from blood. The meaning of the sample's cell subset or site label: CD45RA+CCR7+.

The CDR3 protein sequence reads: CASSFAGGTNEQFF. In nucleotide form, the sequence is TGCGCCAGCTCTTTTGCGGGAGGAACGAATGAGCAGTTCTTC. The chain is assembled from TRBV10-2 and TRBJ2-1; 8 middle bases align to TRBD2. Sequences WSHSY (CDR1) and SAAADI (CDR2) are obtained from the germline V gene. Trimming takes 8 bases off V and 7 bases off J; junction bases not matched to a gene: 10. The CDR3 contains 14 residues, cysteine and phenylalanine counted. CDR3 DNA only is kept here, 42 bases in frame from base 1.